These 32 T cell receptor beta chains were all obtained from the same sample, sequenced in a study of identical twins. TCRdb reprocessed the 5' RACE reads via MiXCR and lists one record per CDR3 protein. The table includes 650,000 to 800,000 distinct CDR3 sequences, 8.6% detected once. This same sample was also taken into another study, of yellow fever vaccine responses in identical twins.

The sequencing sample was made of PBMCs. Receptors were obtained from a woman aged 18-29 years in good health.

The CDR3 nucleotides are TGTGCCAGCAGTTTTATAGGGGACGAGCAGTTCTTC. Translating it yields CASSFIGDEQFF. The chain uses TRBV12-3 or TRBV12-4 and TRBJ2-1; D tentatively fits TRBD1 or TRBD2 (5 bases each). The CDR3 extends over 12 amino acids. The V end was cut by 3 bases, the J end by 10 bases, with 10 bases between.

This chain uses TRBV2 with TRBJ2-4, with 10 bases matching TRBD1. Germline CDR1 and CDR2: SNHLY and FYNNEI. The CDR3 has 16 amino acids. Unmatched junction bases numbered 7, after V lost 0 bases and J lost 8 bases. The CDR3 here is CASSEARGTGAHIQYF. The CDR3 bases are TGTGCCAGCAGTGAAGCGCGGGGGACAGGGGCGCACATTCAGTACTTC.

V usage is TRBV7-6 and J usage is TRBJ2-7, with 8 bases fitting TRBD2. J lost 3 bases, V lost 5 bases, and 9 bases had no gene match. This CDR3 spans 15 amino acids. Germline loops: CDR1 SGHVS, CDR2 FNYEAQ. DNA of the CDR3: TGTGCCAGCAGCCAAGACGGGGGGGAGTTCTACGAGCAGTACTTC. Its translation is CASSQDGGEFYEQYF.

The chain joins TRBV18 to TRBJ2-3; TRBD2 might be the D (6 bases). This CDR3 contains 14 residues. Trimming pared 0 bases from V and 6 bases from J, leaving 10 bases between. Germline CDR1 KGHSH, CDR2 LQKENI. The CDR3 DNA follows: TGTGCCAGCTCACCACCGAGCGGGCCCGATACGCAGTATTTT. Its protein is CASSPPSGPDTQYF. Looking up the rest from reference TRBV18 and TRBJ2-3 gives the full variable domain: NAGVMQNPRHLVRRRGQEARLRCSPMKGHSHVYWYRQLPEEGLKFMVYLQKENIIDESGMPKERFSAEFPKEGPSILRIQQVVRGDSAAYFCASSPPSGPDTQYFGPGTRLTVL.

The sample holds a few counts of this clonotype. The chain joins TRBV9 to TRBJ1-1; 7 bases align to TRBD1. Germline CDR1 and CDR2: SGDLS and YYNGEE. V gave up 2 bases and J gave up 3 bases; unmatched junction bases: 7. The CDR3 spans 15 residues. In nucleotides, the CDR3 is TGTGCCAGCAGCGTGGACAGGTCTGGGTACACTGAAGCTTTCTTT. It is translated as CASSVDRSGYTEAFF.

The chain couples TRBV6-2 or TRBV6-3 to TRBJ2-5; the D call may be TRBD1 or TRBD2 (5 bases each). The V end was cut by 2 bases, the J end by 2 bases, with 9 bases between. CDR1 MNHEY and CDR2 SVGEGT come from the germline V gene. The CDR3 length is 14 residues. The CDR3 nucleotides read TGTGCCAGCAGTTACCGGGACCCTCAAGAGACCCAGTACTTC. Translated, it gives CASSYRDPQETQYF.

This clonotype was seen just once. This chain links TRBV20-1 with TRBJ1-1, with D maybe TRBD1 (6 bases). CDR1 and CDR2 from the germline V gene are DFQATT and SNEGSKA (reference sequence). This CDR3 has 15 amino acids. Trimming removed 5 bases from V and 3 bases from J, with 19 bases in between. The CDR3 reads CSADSKAGADTEAFF. The CDR3 DNA is TGCAGTGCTGACAGCAAGGCAGGGGCGGACACTGAAGCTTTCTTT.

The sample holds a few counts of this clonotype. The chain carries TRBV6-2 or TRBV6-3 and TRBJ2-2; perhaps TRBD2 as D (5 bases). This CDR3 contains 15 residues. Trimming shortened V by 2 bases and J by 4 bases, and 11 bases separated the two germline ends. The germline V gene encodes CDR1 MNHEY and CDR2 SVGEGT. CDR3 sequence reads: CASSYRDWSTGELFF. The CDR3 nucleotides are TGTGCCAGCAGTTACCGGGATTGGAGCACCGGGGAGCTGTTTTTT.

This clonotype was found a few times. This CDR3 is CAISEASGGVFNEQFF. CDR3 DNA: TGTGCCATCAGTGAGGCTAGCGGGGGTGTTTTCAATGAGCAGTTCTTC. The chain links TRBV10-3 to TRBJ2-1, with 10 positions matching TRBD2. V trimming: 2 bases; J trimming: 6 bases; junction bases outside the gene matches: 7. The CDR3 is 16 residues long. Germline values: CDR1 ENHRY, CDR2 SYGVKD.

The table lists this clonotype with a few counts. This chain joins TRBV29-1 and TRBJ2-5; D not certain. This CDR3 spans 12 amino acids. The germline V gene encodes CDR1 SQVTM and CDR2 ANQGSEA. V lost 4 bases, J lost 4 bases, and 10 bases lay in between. The DNA of the CDR3 is TGCAGCGTTGTATCGTGGGCAGAGACCCAGTACTTC. As protein: CSVVSWAETQYF.

This clonotype has a count of ten or more. The rearrangement joins TRBV20-1 to TRBJ1-5, with TRBD1 identical over 7 bases. The CDR3 runs 14 residues. CDR1 is DFQATT, CDR2 SNEGSKA, per germline (reference sequence). Germline trimming cut 6 bases from V and 4 bases from J; bases unmatched to any gene: 9. The CDR3 reads CSARKTGSNQPQHF. The DNA for the CDR3 is TGCAGTGCCAGGAAGACAGGGTCGAATCAGCCCCAGCATTTT.

A few counts support this clonotype. The chain employs TRBV5-1 and TRBJ1-1; tentative D call: TRBD1 (6 bases). Per the germline V gene, CDR1 is SGHRS and CDR2 is YFSETQ. The CDR3 is 14 amino acids. V was clipped by 1 base and J by 2 bases, with 9 bases between them. In DNA, the CDR3 is TGCGCCAGCAGCTTGACGACAGGAAACACTGAAGCTTTCTTT. Translated: CASSLTTGNTEAFF.

This clonotype showed up just a few times. The chain is built from TRBV7-9 and TRBJ1-1, with 9 bases that match TRBD1. In germline, CDR1 is SEHNR, CDR2 FQNEAQ (reference sequence). Losses at the gene ends were 4 bases for V and 0 bases for J; bases not matched to a gene: 3. This CDR3 contains 15 residues. CDR3 protein: CASSYTGGMNTEAFF. The DNA of the CDR3 is TGTGCCAGCAGCTATACAGGGGGCATGAACACTGAAGCTTTCTTT.

The chain links TRBV27 to TRBJ2-7, with 7 bases aligning to TRBD1. This CDR3 contains 15 residues. In germline, CDR1 is MNHEY, CDR2 SMNVEV (reference sequence). Losses at the gene ends were 6 bases for V and 4 bases for J; bases not matched to a gene: 12. The CDR3 DNA sequence: TGTGCCAGCAGGAGAGGGACAGAGACCCCTTACGAGCAGTACTTC. Encoded protein: CASRRGTETPYEQYF.

This clonotype was found many times. The rearrangement joins TRBV6-2 or TRBV6-3 to TRBJ2-1; 7 nucleotides match TRBD2. Germline CDR1 is MNHEY and CDR2 is SVGEGT. After removal of 5 bases from V and 10 bases from J, the junction contained 8 bases not matched to a gene. This CDR3 region has 13 residues. Here the CDR3 reads CASSPGKGGEQFF. The CDR3 nucleotides read TGTGCCAGCAGTCCGGGAAAGGGAGGGGAGCAGTTCTTC.

This clonotype has a handful of counts. V is TRBV7-9 and J is TRBJ1-2; no reliable D call. The ends were cut back, 5 bases at V and 6 bases at J, with 16 bases in the middle. CDR1 and CDR2 from the germline V gene are SEHNR and FQNEAQ (reference sequence). CDR3 length: 14 residues. In DNA, the CDR3 is TGTGCCAGCAGCGCACAGATGAAACGGGATGGCTACACCTTC. Translation: CASSAQMKRDGYTF.

This clonotype was recorded a few times. The chain uses TRBV9 and TRBJ2-2, with D tentatively TRBD2 (5 bases). The CDR3 sequence is 16 residues long. Per the germline V gene, CDR1 is SGDLS and CDR2 is YYNGEE. Trimming shortened V by 2 bases and J by 0 bases, and 11 bases separated the two germline ends. The CDR3 loop is CASSVQDWTNTGELFF. CDR3 nucleotides: TGTGCCAGCAGCGTGCAGGACTGGACGAACACCGGGGAGCTGTTTTTT.

This clonotype was seen a handful of times. This chain uses TRBV20-1 with TRBJ2-5; D gene ambiguous. From germline, CDR1 is DFQATT and CDR2 SNEGSKA (reference sequence). The CDR3 length is 12 residues. V lost 5 bases and J lost 2, with 9 bases in between. The CDR3 reads CSAGVRQETQYF. The CDR3 nucleotides read TGCAGTGCTGGGGTGAGGCAAGAGACCCAGTACTTC.

Only one count was recorded for this clonotype. The chain joins TRBV2 to TRBJ2-5, with 8 bases lining up with TRBD2. Germline lookup yields CDR1 SNHLY and CDR2 FYNNEI. The CDR3 sequence is 22 residues long. With 2 bases clipped from V and 5 bases from J, the junction kept 28 bases outside the gene matches. CDR3 nucleotides: TGTGCCAGCAGTGAACCCCCGTTTATGACGAGCGGGGGCTCCCGGGGTTATGAGACCCAGTACTTC. The encoded protein is CASSEPPFMTSGGSRGYETQYF.

The J gene is TRBJ2-7, the V gene TRBV2; 7 bases are a match to TRBD2. V gave up 2 bases and J gave up 7 bases; unmatched junction bases: 11. Germline V gene data show CDR1 as SNHLY and CDR2 as FYNNEI. The CDR3 spans 15 residues. In DNA, the CDR3 is TGTGCCAGCAGTGAAAGTGCGGGAGCCGAGAGGGAGCAGTACTTC. Its protein is CASSESAGAEREQYF.

The chain couples TRBV4-1 to TRBJ2-7; 7 positions match TRBD2. Germline V gene data show CDR1 as MGHRA and CDR2 as YSYEKL. Losses at the gene ends were 1 base for V and 0 bases for J; bases not matched to a gene: 6. This CDR3 comprises 16 residues. The CDR3 region has the DNA TGCGCCAGCAGCCAAGTTCTAGCGGAGCACTCCTACGAGCAGTACTTC. Translating gives CASSQVLAEHSYEQYF.

The V call is TRBV29-1, the J call TRBJ2-3, with no clear D. Germline lookup yields CDR1 SQVTM and CDR2 ANQGSEA. This CDR3 contains 12 residues. The V and J ends lost 7 bases and 4 bases respectively, with 12 bases between them. CDR3 nucleotides: TGCAGCGAAGGGCCGACCTCAGATACGCAGTATTTT. As protein: CSEGPTSDTQYF.

This chain uses TRBV28 with TRBJ2-5; TRBD2 aligns across 8 bases. This CDR3 contains 19 residues. Germline CDR1 reads MDHEN; CDR2 reads SYDVKM. J was trimmed by 5 bases and V by 3 bases; bases with no gene match: 20. This CDR3 reads CASSLARRSSGRVGETQYF. The CDR3 nucleotides are TGTGCCAGCAGTTTGGCCCGGCGGTCGAGCGGGAGAGTGGGGGAGACCCAGTACTTC.

J is TRBJ2-7 and V is TRBV20-1; D not resolved. Germline V CDR1 and CDR2: DFQATT, SNEGSKA (reference sequence). The CDR3 is 12 residues long. Trimming took off 3 bases at V and 2 bases at J, with 8 bases between the two ends. DNA for the CDR3: TGCAGTGCTAGTTCAGAGACCTACGAGCAGTACTTC. Translation gives CSASSETYEQYF.

This clonotype was seen only a few times. The genes are TRBV28 and TRBJ2-7; possible D gene TRBD2, 7 bases. The CDR3 covers 14 residues. The germline V gene encodes CDR1 MDHEN and CDR2 SYDVKM. V lost 5 bases, J lost 3 bases, and 14 bases lay in between. As DNA, the CDR3 is TGTGCCAGCAGTGCCACAGGGAGGGGCTACGAGCAGTACTTC. Its translation is CASSATGRGYEQYF.

This clonotype was seen only a few times. The V call is TRBV9, the J call TRBJ1-1, with TRBD1 as a possible D gene (6 bases). V shed 1 base and J shed 1 base, with 11 bases lying between them. The CDR3 has 15 amino acids. Germline CDR1 is SGDLS and CDR2 is YYNGEE. This chain's CDR3 is CASSVTTGQNTEAFF. The CDR3 DNA reads as TGTGCCAGCAGCGTAACGACGGGACAGAACACTGAAGCTTTCTTT.

The chain carries TRBV7-9 and TRBJ2-7; 13 nucleotides align to TRBD2. CDR1 and CDR2 from the germline V gene are SEHNR and FQNEAQ (reference sequence). Trimming at V came to 1 base and at J to 3 bases, leaving 6 bases not matched to a gene. The CDR3 is made up of 17 amino acids. The CDR3 here is CASSLGGLAGVHYEQYF. CDR3 sequence (DNA): TGTGCCAGCAGCTTAGGCGGACTAGCGGGAGTCCACTACGAGCAGTACTTC. The entire variable domain, with the rest obtained from reference TRBV7-9 and TRBJ2-7, is as follows: DTGVSQNPRHKITKRGQNVTFRCDPISEHNRLYWYRQTLGQGPEFLTYFQNEAQLEKSRLLSDRFSAERPKGSFSTLEIQRTEQGDSAMYLCASSLGGLAGVHYEQYFGPGTRLTVT.

The J gene is TRBJ1-2, the V gene TRBV6-5; D is ambiguous. Germline V CDR1 and CDR2: MNHEY, SVGAGI. Trimming removed 0 bases at V and 7 bases at J, with 12 bases between. This CDR3 is 14 amino acids long. CDR3 DNA sequence: TGTGCCAGCAGTTACTCGCTTGGGTCCGCTGGCTACACCTTC. Translation gives CASSYSLGSAGYTF.

This clonotype was seen more than once but under ten times. The genes are TRBV6-5 and TRBJ2-3; TRBD2 matches 8 bases. The CDR3 covers 14 residues. Unmatched junction bases numbered 5, after V lost 4 bases and J lost 5 bases. Germline V gives CDR1 MNHEY, CDR2 SVGAGI. This chain's CDR3 is CASSSLGGEDTQYF. The DNA for the CDR3 is TGTGCCAGCAGTTCCCTCGGGGGGGAAGATACGCAGTATTTT.

This clonotype occurred a few times. The CDR3 DNA is TGTGCCAGCACCACGGGACAGCTGTATGAGGGCTACACCTTC. This encodes CASTTGQLYEGYTF. This chain uses TRBV12-3 or TRBV12-4 with TRBJ1-2, with 7 bases that match TRBD1. The CDR3 is made up of 14 amino acids. The V segment lost 7 bases and the J segment 8 bases; nucleotides outside the gene matches: 13.

This clonotype was recorded many times. The CDR3 is CAISVNTGELFF. CDR3 nucleotide sequence: TGTGCCATCAGTGTGAACACCGGGGAGCTGTTTTTT. V gene TRBV10-3 combines with J gene TRBJ2-2, with D unresolved. This CDR3 spans 12 amino acids. Trimming left V 4 bases short and J 1 base short, with 1 base between. Per the germline V gene, CDR1 is ENHRY and CDR2 is SYGVKD.

This clonotype has more than one count but fewer than ten. The gene calls are TRBV24-1 and TRBJ2-7; 12 bases agree with TRBD2. CDR3 length equals 16 residues. The ends lost 4 bases at V and 3 bases at J; junction bases unmatched: 6. From germline, CDR1 is KGHDR and CDR2 SFDVKD. The CDR3 coding sequence is TGTGCCACCAGTGACGAAGGGACTAGCGGGTACTACGAGCAGTACTTC. Amino acid sequence: CATSDEGTSGYYEQYF.